This T cell receptor (beta chain) derives from a study of T cells after posttransplantation cyclophosphamide. Study-level results: Recipient CMV seropositivity and CMV reactivation strongly tracked TRB clonality. Donor CD8+ memory clones often dominated recipient blood repertoires at later times.

Cells defined as naive were viable CD3+CD4+ or CD3+CD8+ and CCR7+CD45RA+CD45RO-CD95-CD27+CD28+. Method: immunoSEQ multiplex PCR; TCRdb's copy keeps in-frame clones and lacks some. The sample yields about 8,800 clones, roughly 98% seen once. This clone was detected only a few times. Its antigen is not identified. One junction end disagrees with the germline gene, perhaps due to a read error. There are 16 residues in the CDR3. Per germline, CDR1 SGHRS and CDR2 YFSETQ. The chain couples TRBV5-1 to TRBJ2-7; D is possibly TRBD1 (5 bases). The sequenced sample consisted of naive CD4+ T cells sorted from PBMCs. This TCR derives from a woman aged 55-69 years in good health, CMV-negative, and a related stem cell transplant donor. The DNA for the CDR3 is TGCGCCAGCAGCTTGGGAGAGCAGGGTCCCAAGTACGCGCAGTACTTC. Its translation is CASSLGEQGPKYAQYF.